Shown below are 17 T cell receptor beta chains from a single sample sequenced in a study of beta chain features in type 1 diabetes. Their antigens remain unidentified. Of the isolated RNA, all was reverse transcribed, and so the sequenced material was expressed TCRB transcripts. Clones were sequenced by immunoSEQ multiplex PCR, and TCRdb holds only the in-frame ones, with some missing. There are 600,000 or so clones in the sample; roughly an eighth occur only once, and 0.04% lies in the top ten. Study observations and caveats: In all four CD4+ subsets, TCRB CDR3 length was significantly, moderately reduced in type 1 diabetes.

The sequencing sample was made of naive CD4+ T cells from blood. The receptors come from a man between 18 and 35 years old with type 1 diabetes.

This clone has just a few counts. The rearrangement uses TRBV5-6 and TRBJ1-2; weak D call: TRBD1 (5 bases). With 4 bases removed from V and 4 bases from J, the gap between germline ends came to 14 bases. Per the germline V gene, CDR1 is SGHDT and CDR2 is YYEEEE. This CDR3 is built from 14 residues. In DNA form, the CDR3 reads TGTGCCAGCAGCCCCTTCGACAGAGCCTATGGCTACACCTTC. It specifies CASSPFDRAYGYTF.

This clone has more than one count but fewer than ten. The chain joins TRBV2 to TRBJ2-1; no firm D call. The V end was cut by 1 base, the J end by 6 bases, with 10 bases between. This CDR3 has 14 amino acids. From germline, CDR1 is SNHLY and CDR2 FYNNEI. For the CDR3, the DNA is TGTGCCAGCAGTGAAGGGGTCAGAACCAATGAGCAGTTCTTC. It specifies CASSEGVRTNEQFF.

This sequence joins TRBV6-5 and TRBJ1-2; D gene uncertain. The CDR3 has 12 residues. CDR1 and CDR2 (germline): MNHEY, SVGAGI. V was trimmed by 5 bases and J by 4 bases, leaving 8 bases between them. This chain's CDR3 is CASSEMSYGYTF. The DNA of the CDR3 is TGTGCCAGCAGTGAAATGAGCTATGGCTACACCTTC.

Only a few counts were recorded for this clone. The gene calls are TRBV27 and TRBJ2-1; D is ambiguous. CDR1 is MNHEY, CDR2 SMNVEV, per germline (reference sequence). The CDR3 loop spans 16 amino acids. Trimming shortened V by 7 bases and J by 5 bases, and 21 bases separated the two germline ends. The CDR3 region is CASNRFHSRADNEQFF. CDR3 in DNA: TGTGCCAGCAATAGGTTTCATTCAAGGGCGGACAATGAGCAGTTCTTC.

This clone was seen a few times. The rearrangement links TRBV9 to TRBJ2-1; D is undetermined. The ends were cut back, 1 base at V and 6 bases at J, with 8 bases in the middle. Germline CDR1 SGDLS, CDR2 YYNGEE. The CDR3 is 13 residues long. The CDR3 here is CASSVIGGNEQFF. The CDR3 region has the DNA TGTGCCAGCAGCGTAATAGGTGGCAATGAGCAGTTCTTC. The full variable domain, its missing parts supplied by reference TRBV9 and TRBJ2-1, is DSGVTQTPKHLITATGQRVTLRCSPRSGDLSVYWYQQSLDQGLQFLIQYYNGEERAKGNILERFSAQQFPDLHSELNLSSLELGDSALYFCASSVIGGNEQFFGPGTRLTVL.

This clone was observed a few times. The chain uses TRBV7-9 and TRBJ2-2; D gene uncertain. The germline V gene has CDR1 SEHNR and CDR2 FQNEAQ (reference sequence). The length of the CDR3 is 12 residues. Here the CDR3 DNA reads TGTTTACAAGGGACGAACACCGGGGAGCTGTTTTTT. It codes for CLQGTNTGELFF.

V usage is TRBV19 and J usage is TRBJ2-1, with 11 bases identical to TRBD2. The V and J ends lost 3 bases and 8 bases, in that order; junction bases with no gene match: 3. CDR1 and CDR2 from the germline V gene are LNHDA and SQIVND (reference sequence). CDR3 length equals 14 residues. DNA of the CDR3: TGTGCCAGTAGTATGGTTAGCGGGAGGGATGAGCAGTTCTTC. Encoded protein: CASSMVSGRDEQFF.

The genes are TRBV7-2 and TRBJ2-3; 9 bases are a match to TRBD2. Germline CDR1 and CDR2: SGHTA and FQGNSA. This CDR3 contains 14 residues. V shed 4 bases and J 4 bases; nucleotides not matched to a gene: 3. Here the CDR3 reads CASSSGTSPDTQYF. CDR3 coding DNA: TGTGCCAGCAGCTCCGGGACTAGCCCAGATACGCAGTATTTT.

This clone came up a few times. The chain uses TRBV11-1 and TRBJ2-7; D is ambiguous. The CDR3 spans 12 residues. Between the trimmed V and J ends, which lost 5 bases and 0 bases, there was a span of 5 bases. Germline CDR1 and CDR2: SGHAT and FQDESV (reference sequence). CDR3 sequence (DNA): TGTGCCAGCAGCGTTAGCTCCTACGAGCAGTACTTC. This encodes CASSVSSYEQYF.

Concerning this clone itself: This specimen includes other DNA sequences encoding the same CDR3. V and J are TRBV5-4 and TRBJ2-3; 13 bases are shared with TRBD2. The CDR3 totals 16 residues. Trimming removed 1 base from V and 3 bases from J; junction bases left unmatched: 2. CDR1 is SGHNT and CDR2 is YYREEE in the germline V gene (reference sequence). As DNA, the CDR3 is TGTGCCAGCAGCTTGAGACTAGCGGGGGGTACAGATACGCAGTATTTT. This translates into CASSLRLAGGTDTQYF.

The chain has TRBV18 and TRBJ1-1; no definite D call. Looked up from germline, CDR1 is KGHSH and CDR2 is LQKENI. Trimming removed 2 bases at V and 1 base at J, with 8 bases between. The CDR3 covers 14 residues. The DNA of the CDR3 is TGTGCCAGCTCACCAACACAGCCGAACACTGAAGCTTTCTTT. It specifies CASSPTQPNTEAFF.

V and J are TRBV7-2 and TRBJ2-7; D perhaps matches TRBD2 (5 bases). The CDR3 consists of 15 residues. The V end was cut by 1 base, the J end by 3 bases, with 13 bases between. Germline V gene data show CDR1 as SGHTA and CDR2 as FQGNSA. The CDR3, as DNA: TGTGCCAGCAGCTTAGTAGTAGGGAGCCTCTACGAGCAGTACTTC. It translates to CASSLVVGSLYEQYF.

The rearrangement uses TRBV9 and TRBJ2-5, with TRBD2 matching 7 bases. The CDR3 runs to 15 residues. V lost 0 bases to trimming and J lost 2 bases; unmatched junction nucleotides: 4. Germline V gene lookup returns CDR1 SGDLS and CDR2 YYNGEE. Here the CDR3 reads CASSVALGGQETQYF. The CDR3 nucleotides read TGTGCCAGCAGCGTAGCTCTGGGAGGGCAAGAGACCCAGTACTTC.

This clone was detected a few times. V gene TRBV30 combines with J gene TRBJ1-1, with a weak D call TRBD1 (5 bases). The CDR3 runs 12 residues. With 5 bases removed from V and 6 bases from J, the gap between germline ends came to 13 bases. Per germline, CDR1 GTSNPN and CDR2 SVGIG (reference sequence). The CDR3 DNA is TGTGCCTGGCGCGAAGTGGGGGCTGAAGCTTTCTTT. Translation: CAWREVGAEAFF. Based on the CDR3 plus reference TRBV30 and TRBJ1-1, the full variable domain is SQTIHQWPATLVQPVGSPLSLECTVEGTSNPNLYWYRQAAGRGLQLLFYSVGIGQISSEVPQNLSASRPQDRQFILSSKKLLLSDSGFYLCAWREVGAEAFFGQGTRLTVV.

CDR3 sequence: CASSLAFGNEQFF. The DNA for the CDR3 is TGCGCCAGCAGCTTGGCGTTTGGGAATGAGCAGTTCTTC. The rearrangement links TRBV5-1 to TRBJ2-1; D unresolved. The germline gives CDR1 SGHRS, CDR2 YFSETQ. CDR3 length equals 13 residues. V was pared by 0 bases and J by 7 bases, with 8 bases between. The entire variable domain, with the rest obtained from reference TRBV5-1 and TRBJ2-1, is as follows: KAGVTQTPRYLIKTRGQQVTLSCSPISGHRSVSWYQQTPGQGLQFLFEYFSETQRNKGNFPGRFSGRQFSNSRSEMNVSTLELGDSALYLCASSLAFGNEQFFGPGTRLTVL.

The CDR3 spells CASSQDPYGVIYGYTF. The CDR3 DNA reads as TGTGCCAGCAGCCAAGATCCCTACGGGGTCATCTATGGCTACACCTTC. The V call is TRBV14, the J call TRBJ1-2; D uncertain. V was cut by 0 bases and J by 4 bases, with 15 bases left in between. The CDR3 is 16 amino acids. Germline CDR1 SGHDN, CDR2 FVKESK.

V gene TRBV6-6 combines with J gene TRBJ1-4; the D gene is possibly TRBD1 (6 bases). CDR1 is MNHNY, CDR2 SVGAGI, per germline (reference sequence). This CDR3 contains 12 residues. V dropped 8 bases and J dropped 7 bases, with 11 bases sitting between them. CDR3 nucleotide sequence: TGTGCCAGCGGGGGCGCCGGTGAAAAACTGTTTTTT. Encoded protein: CASGGAGEKLFF.